This T cell receptor beta chain emerged from a study of cytomegalovirus exposure and HLA in healthy donors. Across the study: Some 85 million unique TCRs, all from HLA-typed donors, were included in an early release of the data.

PCR involved 60 Vbeta and 13 Jbeta primers. Profiling relied on immunoSEQ multiplex PCR, and the TCRdb table lists in-frame clones only, not all of them. The table has around 100,000 clones, about four fifths seen once. In regard to this clone: What it recognizes is unknown.

Overall study findings and caveats: In a later analysis, HLA-associated beta chains showed higher expansion and lower generation probabilities than comparable chains. Later on, an analysis showed TCR association rates differing by HLA locus, with DRB1 the most and HLA-C the fewest. Using a false discovery rate of 0.05, a later analysis showed that some 16,000 TCR beta sequences were associated with HLA alleles.

V was clipped by 0 bases and J by 8 bases; unmatched bases: 4. CDR3 length: 13 residues. Germline loops: CDR1 SQVTM, CDR2 ANQGSEA. This sequence was found in a woman aged 18 to 35 in good health and CMV-seronegative. The sample comprised PBMCs. This chain links TRBV29-1 with TRBJ2-4; TRBD1 matches 7 bases. DNA of the CDR3: TGCAGCGTTGAAGAGTCGCAGGGGGACATTCAGTACTTC. Translated: CSVEESQGDIQYF.